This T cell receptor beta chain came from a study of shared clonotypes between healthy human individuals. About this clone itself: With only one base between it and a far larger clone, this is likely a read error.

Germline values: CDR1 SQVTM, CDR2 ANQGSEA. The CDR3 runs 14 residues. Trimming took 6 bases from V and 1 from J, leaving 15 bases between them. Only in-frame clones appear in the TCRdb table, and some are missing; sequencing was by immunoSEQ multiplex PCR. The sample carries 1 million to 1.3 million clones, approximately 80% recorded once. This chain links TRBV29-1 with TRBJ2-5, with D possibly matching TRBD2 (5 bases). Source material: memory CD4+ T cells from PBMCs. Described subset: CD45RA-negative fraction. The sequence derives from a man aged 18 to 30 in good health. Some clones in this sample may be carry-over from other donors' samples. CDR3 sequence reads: CSVTTSGSQETQYF. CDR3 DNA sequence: TGCAGCGTAACGACCTCGGGGAGCCAAGAGACCCAGTACTTC.